This T cell receptor beta chain was identified during a study of cytomegalovirus exposure and HLA in healthy donors. Study at large: Earlier, fewer than 140 million unique TCR beta sequences were recovered from around 180 million T cells by an analysis.

CDR3 length: 15 residues. Trimming shortened V by 4 bases and J by 0 bases, and 8 bases separated the two germline ends. Germline CDR1 reads SGHRS; CDR2 reads YFSETQ. PCR was performed using 60 Vbeta and 13 Jbeta primers. Sequenced by immunoSEQ multiplex PCR; TCRdb stores in-frame clones only, minus some. The sample records 95,000 to 150,000 clones, 65% to 75% being singletons. Sequenced input: PBMCs. This sequence originates from a man aged 35-49 years in good health and CMV-seropositive. V usage is TRBV5-1 and J usage is TRBJ1-6; no clear D. CDR3 DNA sequence: TGCGCCAGCAGCGCGGAGAGCTCCTATAATTCACCCCTCCACTTT. It is translated as CASSAESSYNSPLHF.